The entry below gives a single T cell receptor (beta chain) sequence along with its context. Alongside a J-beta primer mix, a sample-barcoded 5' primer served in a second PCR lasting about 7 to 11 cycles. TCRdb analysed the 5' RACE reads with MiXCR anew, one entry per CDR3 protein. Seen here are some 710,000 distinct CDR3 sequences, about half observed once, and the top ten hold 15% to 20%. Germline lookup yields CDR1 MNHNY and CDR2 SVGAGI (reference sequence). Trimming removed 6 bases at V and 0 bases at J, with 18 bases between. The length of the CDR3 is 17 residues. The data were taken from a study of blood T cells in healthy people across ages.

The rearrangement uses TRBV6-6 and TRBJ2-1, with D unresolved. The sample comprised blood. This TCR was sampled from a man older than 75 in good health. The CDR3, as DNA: TGTGCCAGCAGACCGCTTTACGGCACAAGCTCCTACAATGAGCAGTTCTTC. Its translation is CASRPLYGTSSYNEQFF.